The 11 T cell receptor beta chains reported below all come from one sample, sequenced in a study of shared clonotypes between healthy human individuals. TCRdb keeps only in-frame clones here, not all; method: immunoSEQ multiplex PCR. The sample has around 610,000 clones, 96% seen once. Only CD45RO-negative cells positively selected for CCR7 counted as naive CD8 cells, so terminally differentiated effector memory CD45RA+ cells were excluded. The sample consisted of naive CD8+ T cells sorted from blood. The receptor source for this set is a woman aged 30 to 39 in good health.

The CDR3 nucleotides read TGTGCCAGCAGCAACCCCCTCGACAGGGGATCACACGAGCAGTACTTC. Protein: CASSNPLDRGSHEQYF. This chain uses TRBV28 with TRBJ2-7; the match to TRBD1 covers 8 bases. V gave up 6 bases and J gave up 5 bases; unmatched junction bases: 15. The germline V gene encodes CDR1 MDHEN and CDR2 SYDVKM. CDR3 length: 16 residues.

The chain recombines TRBV6-4 with TRBJ2-7; D ambiguous. Trimming took off 3 bases at V and 3 bases at J, with 9 bases between the two ends. CDR1 and CDR2 (germline): MRHNA, SNTAGT. The CDR3 consists of 13 residues. The CDR3 here is CASSESADYEQYF. The CDR3 nucleotides are TGTGCCAGCAGTGAGTCGGCGGACTACGAGCAGTACTTC.

V and J are TRBV15 and TRBJ2-1, with TRBD2 matching over 8 bases. CDR1 is LNHNV, CDR2 YYDKDF, per germline (reference sequence). The CDR3 contains 11 residues. Germline trimming cut 9 bases from V and 9 bases from J; bases unmatched to any gene: 4. In nucleotides, the CDR3 is TGTGCCACTGGACTAGCTGGTGAGCAGTTCTTC. Protein product: CATGLAGEQFF.

J is TRBJ2-7 and V is TRBV4-1, with D maybe TRBD2 (6 bases). The V gene lost 5 bases and the J gene lost 4 bases, with 15 bases spanning the gap. Germline CDR1 reads MGHRA; CDR2 reads YSYEKL. This CDR3 has 14 residues. The DNA of the CDR3 is TGCGCCAGCAGCGAAGCGCGGGACGCATACGAGCAGTACTTC. Encoded protein: CASSEARDAYEQYF.

The J gene is TRBJ2-1, the V gene TRBV27, with 7 bases fitting TRBD2. The CDR3 sequence is 16 residues long. Losses at the gene ends were 3 bases for V and 2 bases for J; bases not matched to a gene: 7. Germline CDR1 is MNHEY and CDR2 is SMNVEV (reference sequence). CDR3 region: CASSFRAGVAYNEQFF. DNA for the CDR3: TGTGCCAGCAGTTTCCGGGCGGGAGTCGCCTACAATGAGCAGTTCTTC.

The rearrangement uses TRBV5-1 and TRBJ2-3, with D hard to call. Germline V gives CDR1 SGHRS, CDR2 YFSETQ. V was cut by 1 base and J by 1 base, with 10 bases left in between. The CDR3 length is 15 residues. CDR3 protein: CASSLPITGTDTQYF. CDR3 DNA sequence: TGCGCCAGCAGCTTGCCGATTACGGGCACAGATACGCAGTATTTT.

The gene calls are TRBV4-1 and TRBJ1-3; D remains unclear. Looked up from germline, CDR1 is MGHRA and CDR2 is YSYEKL. V lost 3 bases to trimming and J lost 0 bases, with 15 bases between them. The CDR3 is 17 amino acids. Written as DNA, the CDR3 is TGCGCCAGCAGCCACGGAGGGAGCAGACTCTCTGGAAACACCATATATTTT. This translates into CASSHGGSRLSGNTIYF.

This CDR3 is CASSLGQGDSYNEQFF. CDR3 DNA: TGTGCCAGCAGCTTAGGACAGGGGGACTCCTACAATGAGCAGTTCTTC. The chain carries TRBV7-9 and TRBJ2-1, with 9 positions matching TRBD1. CDR1 is SEHNR, CDR2 FQNEAQ, per germline (reference sequence). V was clipped by 1 base and J by 0 bases; unmatched bases: 1. This CDR3 is 16 amino acids long.

V gene TRBV27 combines with J gene TRBJ2-3, with TRBD1 matching 9 bases. The length of the CDR3 is 16 residues. Germline values: CDR1 MNHEY, CDR2 SMNVEV (reference sequence). Trimming at V came to 6 bases and at J to 1 base, leaving 8 bases not matched to a gene. The CDR3: CASRQQGAWGTDTQYF. The CDR3 nucleotides read TGTGCCAGCAGGCAACAGGGGGCTTGGGGCACAGATACGCAGTATTTT.

The chain is built from TRBV27 and TRBJ2-5; 8 positions match TRBD2. The end of the DNA is better explained by TRBJ2-7, so the J call may be wrong. Germline CDR1 reads MNHEY; CDR2 reads SMNVEV (reference sequence). The CDR3 spans 16 residues. This CDR3 is CASSPPSREGRYEQYF. CDR3 nucleotide sequence: TGTGCCAGCAGTCCTCCCTCCCGGGAGGGCCGATACGAGCAGTACTTC.

The V call is TRBV20-1, the J call TRBJ2-5; D is undetermined. The assigned J gene may be wrong: the sequence end matches TRBJ2-7 better. The germline gives CDR1 DFQATT, CDR2 SNEGSKA (reference sequence). The CDR3 loop spans 11 amino acids. CDR3 DNA sequence: TGCAGTGCCAAGGGATCCTACGAGCAGTACTTC. This codes for CSAKGSYEQYF.